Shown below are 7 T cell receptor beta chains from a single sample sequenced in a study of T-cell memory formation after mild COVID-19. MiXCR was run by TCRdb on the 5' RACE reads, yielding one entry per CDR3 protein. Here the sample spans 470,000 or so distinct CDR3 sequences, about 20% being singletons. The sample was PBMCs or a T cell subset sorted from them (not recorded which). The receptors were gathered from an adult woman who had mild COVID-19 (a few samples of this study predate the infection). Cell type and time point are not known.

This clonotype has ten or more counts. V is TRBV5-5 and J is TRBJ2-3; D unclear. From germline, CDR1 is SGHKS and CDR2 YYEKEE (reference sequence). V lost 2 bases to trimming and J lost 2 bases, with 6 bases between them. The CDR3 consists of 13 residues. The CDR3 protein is CASSFGATDTQYF. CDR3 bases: TGTGCCAGCAGCTTTGGAGCCACAGATACGCAGTATTTT.

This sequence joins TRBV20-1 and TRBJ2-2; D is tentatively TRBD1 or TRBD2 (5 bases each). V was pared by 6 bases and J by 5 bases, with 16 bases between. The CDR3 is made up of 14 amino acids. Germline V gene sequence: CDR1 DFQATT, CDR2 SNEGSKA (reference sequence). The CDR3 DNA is TGCAGTGCACGTCCGGGGCTAGGAACCGGGGAGCTGTTTTTT. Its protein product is CSARPGLGTGELFF.

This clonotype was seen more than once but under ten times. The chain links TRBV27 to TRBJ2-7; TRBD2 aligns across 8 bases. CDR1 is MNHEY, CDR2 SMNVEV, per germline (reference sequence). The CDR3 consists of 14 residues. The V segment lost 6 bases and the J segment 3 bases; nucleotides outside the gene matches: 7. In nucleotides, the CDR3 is TGTGCCAGCAGACAACTAGCGGAATACTACGAGCAGTACTTC. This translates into CASRQLAEYYEQYF.

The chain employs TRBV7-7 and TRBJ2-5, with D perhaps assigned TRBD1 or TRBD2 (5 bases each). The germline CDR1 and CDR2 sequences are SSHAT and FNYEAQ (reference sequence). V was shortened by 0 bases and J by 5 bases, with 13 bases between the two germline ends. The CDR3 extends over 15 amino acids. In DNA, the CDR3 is TGTGCCAGCAGCTTAGCGGGACGGCCTCGGGAGACCCAGTACTTC. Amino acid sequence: CASSLAGRPRETQYF.

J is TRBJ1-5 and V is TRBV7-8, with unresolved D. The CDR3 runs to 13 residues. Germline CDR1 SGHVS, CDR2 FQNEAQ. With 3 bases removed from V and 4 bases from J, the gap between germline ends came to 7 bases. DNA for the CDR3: TGTGCCAGCAGCTTTCAGGAAAATCAGCCCCAGCATTTT. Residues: CASSFQENQPQHF. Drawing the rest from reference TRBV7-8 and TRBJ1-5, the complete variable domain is GAGVSQSPRYKVAKRGQDVALRCDPISGHVSLFWYQQALGQGPEFLTYFQNEAQLDKSGLPSDRFFAERPEGSVSTLKIQRTQQEDSAVYLCASSFQENQPQHFGDGTRLSIL.

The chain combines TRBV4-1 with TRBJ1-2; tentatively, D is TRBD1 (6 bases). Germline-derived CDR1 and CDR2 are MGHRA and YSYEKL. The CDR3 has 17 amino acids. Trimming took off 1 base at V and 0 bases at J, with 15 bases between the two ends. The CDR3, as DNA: TGCGCCAGCAGCCAAGGTTCGGGGGACAAAGCTAACTATGGCTACACCTTC. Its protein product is CASSQGSGDKANYGYTF.

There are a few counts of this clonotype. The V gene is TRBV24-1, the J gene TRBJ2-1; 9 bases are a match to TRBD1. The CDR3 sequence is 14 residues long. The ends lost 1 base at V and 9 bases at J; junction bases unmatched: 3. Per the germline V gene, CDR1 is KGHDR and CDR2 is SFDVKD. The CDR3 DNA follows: TGTGCCACCAGTGATTTACAGGGGGCCCGTGAGCAGTTCTTC. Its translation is CATSDLQGAREQFF.